Below, one T cell receptor (beta chain) is given with its context. The data are from a study of blood T cell repertoires in COVID-19. Cohort allocation depended upon clinical history that participants reported. TCRdb's table, derived via immunoSEQ multiplex PCR, lists solely in-frame clones and lacks some. The repertoire holds about 330,000 clones, with approximately 90% as singletons. The germline V gene has CDR1 LNHNV and CDR2 YYDKDF (reference sequence). The CDR3 length is 16 residues. The V and J ends lost 3 bases and 3 bases respectively, with 17 bases between them. The clonotype comes from a woman aged 18-30 years who had recovered from COVID-19. This rearrangement joins TRBV15 to TRBJ1-2; D is perhaps TRBD1 (5 bases). The sample comprised PBMCs or T cells enriched from blood (not recorded which). DNA for the CDR3: TGTGCCACCAGCAGGGTGGTTACTGACAGAGACTATGGCTACACCTTC. It yields the protein CATSRVVTDRDYGYTF.